This record covers a single T cell receptor beta chain. The sample is drawn from a study of TIL therapy for anti-PD-1-resistant metastatic lung cancer. Time point noted: pre-treatment sample, taken before nivolumab and TIL therapy. The tumor samples were excised metastases, mostly pleural nodules or supraclavicular lymph nodes. This was the immunoSEQ v3 assay. Measured with immunoSEQ multiplex PCR; TCRdb has only the in-frame clones, and not every one. The sample consists of tens of thousands of clones, approximately 72% of them appearing once. This CDR3 has 16 amino acids. With 4 bases removed from V and 1 base from J, the gap between germline ends came to 20 bases. Germline loops: CDR1 SQVTM, CDR2 ANQGSEA.

The chain has TRBV29-1 and TRBJ2-7, with D maybe TRBD2 (5 bases). The sample was tumor tissue, taken at baseline. The origin of this receptor is a person aged 25 to 80 with non-small cell lung cancer. DNA of the CDR3: TGCAGCGTTGCCCACCCCCAAAGCGGTTCTTCCTACGAGCAGTACTTC. This sequence encodes CSVAHPQSGSSYEQYF.